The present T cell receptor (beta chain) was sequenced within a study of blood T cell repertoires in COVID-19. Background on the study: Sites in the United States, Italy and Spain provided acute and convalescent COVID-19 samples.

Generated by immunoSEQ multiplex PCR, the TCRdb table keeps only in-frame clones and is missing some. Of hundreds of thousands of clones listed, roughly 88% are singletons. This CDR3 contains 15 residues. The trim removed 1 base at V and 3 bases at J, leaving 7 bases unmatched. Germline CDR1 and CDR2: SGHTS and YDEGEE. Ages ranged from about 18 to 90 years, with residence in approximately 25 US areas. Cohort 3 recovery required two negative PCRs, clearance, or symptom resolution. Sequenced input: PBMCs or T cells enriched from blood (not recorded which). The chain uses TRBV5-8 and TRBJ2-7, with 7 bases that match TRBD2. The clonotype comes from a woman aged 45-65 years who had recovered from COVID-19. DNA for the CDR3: TGTGCCAGCAGCTTGTACCAGGGAGGGAGCTACGAGCAGTACTTC. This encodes CASSLYQGGSYEQYF.